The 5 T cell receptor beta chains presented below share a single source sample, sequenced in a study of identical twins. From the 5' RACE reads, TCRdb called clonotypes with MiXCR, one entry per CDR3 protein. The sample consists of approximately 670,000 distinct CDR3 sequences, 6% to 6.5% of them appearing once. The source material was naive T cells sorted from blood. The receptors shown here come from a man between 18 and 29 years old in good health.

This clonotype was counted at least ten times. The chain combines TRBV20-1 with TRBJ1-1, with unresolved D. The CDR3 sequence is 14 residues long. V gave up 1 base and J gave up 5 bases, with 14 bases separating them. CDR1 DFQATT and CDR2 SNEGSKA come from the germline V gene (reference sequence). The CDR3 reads CSARVPGEGTEAFF. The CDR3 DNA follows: TGCAGTGCTAGAGTACCCGGGGAAGGTACTGAAGCTTTCTTT.

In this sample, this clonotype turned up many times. The CDR3 sequence: CSVGPRQGSYEQYF. The CDR3 DNA sequence: TGCAGCGTTGGCCCCAGACAGGGCTCCTACGAGCAGTACTTC. The rearrangement links TRBV29-1 to TRBJ2-7; TRBD1 aligns across 7 bases. The CDR3 spans 14 residues. Germline V gives CDR1 SQVTM, CDR2 ANQGSEA. J gave up 0 bases and V 4 bases, and 6 bases lay outside the gene matches.

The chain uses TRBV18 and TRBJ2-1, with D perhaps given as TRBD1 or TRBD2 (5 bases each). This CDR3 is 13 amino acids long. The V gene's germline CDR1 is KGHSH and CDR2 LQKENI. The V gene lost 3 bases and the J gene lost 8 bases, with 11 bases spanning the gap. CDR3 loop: CASSPNVGDEQFF. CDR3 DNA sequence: TGTGCCAGCTCACCCAACGTGGGGGATGAGCAGTTCTTC.

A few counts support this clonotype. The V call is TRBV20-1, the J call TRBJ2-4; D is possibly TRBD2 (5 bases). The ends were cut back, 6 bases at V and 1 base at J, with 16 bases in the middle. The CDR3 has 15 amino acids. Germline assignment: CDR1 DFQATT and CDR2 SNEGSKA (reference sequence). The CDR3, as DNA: TGCAGTGCCCCGACTATACCAGTCGCCAAAAACATTCAGTACTTC. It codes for CSAPTIPVAKNIQYF.

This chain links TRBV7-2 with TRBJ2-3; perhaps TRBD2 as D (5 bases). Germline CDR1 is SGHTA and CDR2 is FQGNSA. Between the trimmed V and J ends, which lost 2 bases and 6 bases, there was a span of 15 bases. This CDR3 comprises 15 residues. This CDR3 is CASSLFPSTDDTQYF. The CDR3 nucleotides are TGTGCCAGCAGCTTATTTCCTAGCACGGATGATACGCAGTATTTT.